A single sample gave rise to the 30 T cell receptor beta chains below, sequenced in a study of T cells in Graves' hyperthyroidism and ophthalmopathy. Template material for amplifying TCR beta CDR3 regions consisted of RNA transcripts. The TCR CDR3 was amplified in a first-round RT-PCR using the HTBI primer set. TCRdb itself ran the multiplex PCR reads through MiXCR, one entry per CDR3 protein. The sample holds some 560,000 distinct CDR3 sequences, 11% to 15% seen once. The sample comprised blood. The receptor set was obtained from a woman between 40 and 50 years old with Graves' hyperthyroidism.

In its sample, this clonotype was seen many times. The V call is TRBV11-2, the J call TRBJ1-1; a possible D gene is TRBD1 (5 bases). Germline-derived CDR1 and CDR2 are SGHAT and FQNNGV. The length of the CDR3 is 15 residues. V lost 1 base and J 1 base, leaving 10 bases between the germline ends. CDR3 amino acids: CASSLGSGGNTEAFF. The CDR3 nucleotides read TGTGCCAGCAGCTTAGGGTCTGGGGGGAACACTGAAGCTTTCTTT. The variable domain in full, completed from reference TRBV11-2 and TRBJ1-1, reads EAGVAQSPRYKIIEKRQSVAFWCNPISGHATLYWYQQILGQGPKLLIQFQNNGVVDDSQLPKDRFSAERLKGVDSTLKIQPAKLEDSAVYLCASSLGSGGNTEAFFGQGTRLTVV.

The chain uses TRBV11-2 and TRBJ2-7, with TRBD2 matching 10 bases. This CDR3 is built from 15 residues. V was pared by 6 bases and J by 3 bases, with 8 bases of the junction left unmatched. Germline V gives CDR1 SGHAT, CDR2 FQNNGV. The CDR3 DNA is TGTGCCAGCAGTCCTCATATAGCGGGAGGCTACGAGCAGTACTTC. It is translated as CASSPHIAGGYEQYF.

This clonotype has a count of ten or more. The chain combines TRBV10-2 with TRBJ2-5; D unresolved. This CDR3 contains 12 residues. CDR1 is WSHSY, CDR2 SAAADI, per germline. V gave up 6 bases and J gave up 4 bases, with 9 bases separating them. The CDR3 sequence is CASRSLAETQYF. As DNA, the CDR3 is TGCGCCAGCAGGTCCCTTGCAGAGACCCAGTACTTC.

The V gene is TRBV9, the J gene TRBJ2-3, with D unresolved. The CDR3 runs to 15 residues. Germline V gives CDR1 SGDLS, CDR2 YYNGEE. With 0 bases removed from V and 0 bases from J, the gap between germline ends came to 8 bases. The CDR3 reads CASSVGARSTDTQYF. The CDR3 DNA is TGTGCCAGCAGCGTAGGGGCGCGTAGCACAGATACGCAGTATTTT. The complete variable domain, with remaining parts taken from reference TRBV9 and TRBJ2-3, reads DSGVTQTPKHLITATGQRVTLRCSPRSGDLSVYWYQQSLDQGLQFLIQYYNGEERAKGNILERFSAQQFPDLHSELNLSSLELGDSALYFCASSVGARSTDTQYFGPGTRLTVL.

This clonotype was counted a few times. The rearrangement links TRBV6-1 to TRBJ1-4; D uncertain. Germline loops: CDR1 MNHNS, CDR2 SASEGT. This CDR3 is built from 16 residues. V was clipped by 6 bases and J by 5 bases, with 19 bases between them. In DNA form, the CDR3 reads TGTGCCAGCAGGAGTTACGGAGGTCCGTCGAATGAAAAACTGTTTTTT. This encodes CASRSYGGPSNEKLFF.

The chain has TRBV4-1 and TRBJ2-3; 11 positions match TRBD2. From germline, CDR1 is MGHRA and CDR2 YSYEKL. This CDR3 contains 19 residues. Germline trimming cut 0 bases from V and 1 base from J; bases unmatched to any gene: 9. The CDR3 reads CASSQEGSGRALGTDTQYF. CDR3 DNA sequence: TGCGCCAGCAGCCAAGAAGGTAGCGGGAGGGCCCTAGGCACAGATACGCAGTATTTT.

This clonotype appeared a few times. DNA for the CDR3: TGTGCCAGCACGCGACTAGCGGGGGATGAGCAGTTCTTC. Translation: CASTRLAGDEQFF. The V and J genes are TRBV25-1 and TRBJ2-1; 12 nucleotides agree with TRBD2. CDR3 size: 13 residues. V trimming: 7 bases; J trimming: 8 bases; junction bases outside the gene matches: 3. Germline V lookup: CDR1 MGHDK, CDR2 SYGVNS.

In this sample, this clonotype turned up many times. This chain links TRBV18 with TRBJ2-1; TRBD1 might be the D (5 bases). Per the germline V gene, CDR1 is KGHSH and CDR2 is LQKENI. The CDR3 has 15 amino acids. V lost 2 bases and J lost 8, with 16 bases in between. The CDR3 is CASSPRTSIGDEQFF. In DNA form, the CDR3 reads TGTGCCAGCTCACCAAGGACAAGCATTGGGGATGAGCAGTTCTTC.

This clonotype showed up many times. This chain uses TRBV27 with TRBJ2-5, with TRBD1 matching 8 bases. Germline lookup yields CDR1 MNHEY and CDR2 SMNVEV (reference sequence). The J segment lost 2 bases and the V segment lost 2 bases, leaving 7 bases of the junction unmatched. This CDR3 is built from 16 residues. CDR3 amino acids: CASSLTGQDIQETQYF. In DNA form, the CDR3 reads TGTGCCAGCAGTTTAACGGGACAGGACATACAAGAGACCCAGTACTTC.

This clonotype was picked up many times. The V gene is TRBV10-3, the J gene TRBJ2-1; D tentatively fits TRBD1 or TRBD2 (5 bases each). Germline V lookup: CDR1 ENHRY, CDR2 SYGVKD. Trimming shortened V by 2 bases and J by 2 bases, and 7 bases separated the two germline ends. The CDR3 runs to 14 residues. CDR3 in amino acids: CAISEQGPYNEQFF. The CDR3 region has the DNA TGTGCCATCAGTGAGCAGGGACCCTACAATGAGCAGTTCTTC.

This clonotype showed up just a few times. V and J are TRBV10-2 and TRBJ2-7; 8 nucleotides line up with TRBD2. The length of the CDR3 is 15 residues. Losses at the gene ends were 3 bases for V and 0 bases for J; bases not matched to a gene: 4. Germline CDR1 reads WSHSY; CDR2 reads SAAADI. The CDR3 sequence: CASSDPGTSSYEQYF. As DNA, the CDR3 is TGCGCCAGCAGTGACCCCGGGACTAGCTCCTACGAGCAGTACTTC.

This clonotype has a count of ten or more. This chain links TRBV28 with TRBJ1-2; D is uncertain. Trimming removed 6 bases from V and 4 bases from J, with 9 bases in between. Germline V CDR1 and CDR2: MDHEN, SYDVKM. The CDR3 covers 12 residues. CDR3 residues: CASSLGSYGYTF. CDR3 bases: TGTGCCAGCAGCTTAGGGTCCTATGGCTACACCTTC.

This clonotype was recorded at least ten times. The chain uses TRBV13 and TRBJ1-4; D perhaps matches TRBD1 (6 bases). Per germline, CDR1 PRHDT and CDR2 FYEKMQ (reference sequence). CDR3 length: 15 amino acids. V lost 3 bases and J 7 bases, leaving 15 bases between the germline ends. In DNA, the CDR3 is TGTGCCAGCAGCTTTAAACAGGGATACGGTGAAAAACTGTTTTTT. Residues: CASSFKQGYGEKLFF.

The table lists this clonotype with a few counts. This rearrangement joins TRBV19 to TRBJ1-5; D is uncertain. V lost 7 bases and J lost 3, with 13 bases in between. CDR1 is LNHDA, CDR2 SQIVND, per germline (reference sequence). The CDR3 is made up of 14 amino acids. The CDR3 region is CASIEGRDNQPQHF. In DNA, the CDR3 is TGTGCCAGTATCGAGGGTCGGGACAATCAGCCCCAGCATTTT.

This clonotype has a count of ten or more. The chain is built from TRBV7-3 and TRBJ2-5, with D perhaps assigned TRBD1 or TRBD2 (7 bases each). The CDR3 spans 15 residues. The V gene lost 3 bases and the J gene lost 4 bases, with 15 bases spanning the gap. Germline assignment: CDR1 SGHTA and CDR2 FQGTGA. CDR3 sequence: CASSLGGGNRETQYF. CDR3 DNA sequence: TGTGCCAGCAGCTTGGGAGGGGGCAATAGAGAGACCCAGTACTTC.

This clonotype was observed many times. The chain carries TRBV7-9 and TRBJ2-3, with TRBD2 matching over 11 bases. The V gene's germline CDR1 is SEHNR and CDR2 FQNEAQ (reference sequence). The CDR3 is 15 amino acids. Trimming cost V 5 bases and J 2 bases; bases outside gene matches: 3. CDR3 loop: CASSMTSGNTDTQYF. In DNA, the CDR3 is TGTGCCAGCAGCATGACTAGCGGGAACACAGATACGCAGTATTTT.

This clonotype was picked up many times. V gene TRBV6-1 combines with J gene TRBJ2-7; maybe TRBD1 (5 bases). With 4 bases removed from V and 7 bases from J, the gap between germline ends came to 17 bases. CDR1 is MNHNS, CDR2 SASEGT, per germline. The CDR3 consists of 14 residues. In DNA form, the CDR3 reads TGTGCCAGCAGTGCTCAGGGATTTGGCTATGAGCAGTACTTC. Its protein product is CASSAQGFGYEQYF.

This clonotype was seen ten or more times. The genes are TRBV6-1 and TRBJ1-6, with D perhaps TRBD1 (6 bases). The germline gives CDR1 MNHNS, CDR2 SASEGT. The CDR3 has 15 residues. Trimming pared 2 bases from V and 9 bases from J, leaving 14 bases between. This CDR3 is CASSESRGGTSPLHF. The DNA for the CDR3 is TGTGCCAGCAGTGAATCGAGGGGGGGGACTTCACCCCTCCACTTT.

This clonotype was seen ten or more times. This chain connects TRBV28 to TRBJ2-1, with 7 bases that match TRBD2. Germline assignment: CDR1 MDHEN and CDR2 SYDVKM. Trimming at V came to 3 bases and at J to 2 bases, leaving 4 bases not matched to a gene. This CDR3 has 15 amino acids. CDR3 DNA: TGTGCCAGCAGTTTTAGGGGACTAACCTACAATGAGCAGTTCTTC. This translates into CASSFRGLTYNEQFF.

This clonotype turned up a few times. The chain carries TRBV9 and TRBJ2-2, with TRBD2 matching over 12 bases. V lost 4 bases to trimming and J lost 6 bases; unmatched junction nucleotides: 10. The CDR3 is 17 amino acids. CDR1 SGDLS and CDR2 YYNGEE come from the germline V gene. The CDR3 loop is CASSHPGLAGTAGELFF. The CDR3 region has the DNA TGTGCCAGCAGCCATCCGGGACTAGCGGGTACAGCCGGGGAGCTGTTTTTT.

This clonotype was counted ten times or more. The chain carries TRBV5-8 and TRBJ1-1, with TRBD1 as a possible D gene (5 bases). The CDR3 extends over 15 amino acids. The germline gives CDR1 SGHTS, CDR2 YDEGEE. The V end lost 5 bases, the J end lost 0 bases, and 14 bases lay between the germline ends. DNA of the CDR3: TGTGCCAGCAGTTCTCGGGCGGACATGAACACTGAAGCTTTCTTT. Amino acid sequence: CASSSRADMNTEAFF. Based on the CDR3 plus reference TRBV5-8 and TRBJ1-1, the full variable domain is EAGVTQSPTHLIKTRGQQATLRCSPISGHTSVYWYQQALGLGLQFLLWYDEGEERNRGNFPPRFSGRQFPNYSSELNVNALELEDSALYLCASSSRADMNTEAFFGQGTRLTVV.

This chain uses TRBV10-2 with TRBJ2-5, with D possibly called TRBD1 or TRBD2 (6 bases each). Germline V CDR1 and CDR2: WSHSY, SAAADI. Trimming removed 3 bases at V and 13 bases at J, with 27 bases between. This CDR3 region has 16 residues. The DNA of the CDR3 is TGCGCCAGCAGTGACTCCGTGGACACGGACTACCTAGGGGGGTACTTC. Translation gives CASSDSVDTDYLGGYF.

This clonotype was seen repeatedly, ten times or more. The J gene is TRBJ2-7, the V gene TRBV27; D is unresolved. Trimming took off 5 bases at V and 2 bases at J, with 13 bases between the two ends. This CDR3 has 14 residues. Germline CDR1 is MNHEY and CDR2 is SMNVEV (reference sequence). The CDR3 nucleotides read TGTGCCAGCAGTCTTTTTGGCGGAGCCTACGAGCAGTACTTC. Protein: CASSLFGGAYEQYF.

This clonotype was seen ten or more times. V gene TRBV24-1 combines with J gene TRBJ1-2, with D possibly TRBD1 on 5 matching bases. Trimming stripped 8 bases from V and 8 bases from J, with 23 bases between. Germline V lookup: CDR1 KGHDR, CDR2 SFDVKD. This CDR3 is 15 amino acids long. DNA of the CDR3: TGTGCCACCAACTCCGGGACGGCTTCGTTTGGGGGCTACACCTTC. This sequence encodes CATNSGTASFGGYTF.

The chain couples TRBV28 to TRBJ2-2; TRBD2 is a possible D gene (5 bases). The germline V and J ends were trimmed by 10 bases and 6 bases, with 15 bases remaining between them. This CDR3 is 13 amino acids long. Looked up from germline, CDR1 is MDHEN and CDR2 is SYDVKM. The CDR3 bases are TGTGCCAACAAACCCAACGGGGCCGGGGAGCTGTTTTTT. This encodes CANKPNGAGELFF.

The genes are TRBV3-1 and TRBJ2-2; TRBD2 might be the D (7 bases). Germline V gene sequence: CDR1 LGHDT, CDR2 YNNKEL (reference sequence). The CDR3 runs 14 residues. Trimming stripped 3 bases from V and 6 bases from J, with 11 bases between. CDR3 sequence reads: CASSQGGGAGELFF. CDR3 coding DNA: TGTGCCAGCAGCCAGGGAGGGGGTGCCGGGGAGCTGTTTTTT. The full variable domain, in which reference TRBV3-1 and TRBJ2-2 provide the parts outside the CDR3, is DTAVSQTPKYLVTQMGNDKSIKCEQNLGHDTMYWYKQDSKKFLKIMFSYNNKELIINETVPNRFSPKSPDKAHLNLHINSLELGDSAVYFCASSQGGGAGELFFGEGSRLTVL.

This clonotype was found many times. The CDR3 DNA follows: TGCGCCAGCAGTCAAGGGGTTAGCACAGATACGCAGTATTTT. Translation: CASSQGVSTDTQYF. This chain connects TRBV5-1 to TRBJ2-3, with D tentatively TRBD1 (5 bases). This CDR3 has 14 residues. Trimming took off 5 bases at V and 0 bases at J, with 10 bases between the two ends. Germline V gene lookup returns CDR1 SGHRS and CDR2 YFSETQ.

This clonotype has at least ten counts. The chain uses TRBV28 and TRBJ2-2; 7 nucleotides align to TRBD1. The length of the CDR3 is 14 residues. The V segment lost 8 bases and the J segment 5 bases; nucleotides outside the gene matches: 8. CDR1 and CDR2 (germline): MDHEN, SYDVKM. CDR3 DNA sequence: TGTGCCAGCGAGAAGACAGGGATGACCGGGGAGCTGTTTTTT. It specifies CASEKTGMTGELFF.

This clonotype has ten or more counts. The chain combines TRBV6-1 with TRBJ2-7, with a weak D call TRBD2 (6 bases). V lost 6 bases and J lost 0, with 12 bases in between. CDR1 MNHNS and CDR2 SASEGT come from the germline V gene. CDR3 size: 14 residues. CDR3 residues: CASSWGVSSYEQYF. In DNA form, the CDR3 reads TGTGCCAGCAGCTGGGGGGTAAGCTCCTACGAGCAGTACTTC.

This clonotype was counted many times. V usage is TRBV6-1 and J usage is TRBJ2-3; D is perhaps TRBD1 or TRBD2 (5 bases each). Germline CDR1 is MNHNS and CDR2 is SASEGT. The CDR3 length is 16 residues. The V gene lost 0 bases and the J gene lost 5 bases, with 15 bases spanning the gap. The CDR3 reads CASSEAAGAGLDTQYF. The CDR3 bases are TGTGCCAGCAGTGAAGCGGCCGGGGCAGGGTTAGATACGCAGTATTTT.